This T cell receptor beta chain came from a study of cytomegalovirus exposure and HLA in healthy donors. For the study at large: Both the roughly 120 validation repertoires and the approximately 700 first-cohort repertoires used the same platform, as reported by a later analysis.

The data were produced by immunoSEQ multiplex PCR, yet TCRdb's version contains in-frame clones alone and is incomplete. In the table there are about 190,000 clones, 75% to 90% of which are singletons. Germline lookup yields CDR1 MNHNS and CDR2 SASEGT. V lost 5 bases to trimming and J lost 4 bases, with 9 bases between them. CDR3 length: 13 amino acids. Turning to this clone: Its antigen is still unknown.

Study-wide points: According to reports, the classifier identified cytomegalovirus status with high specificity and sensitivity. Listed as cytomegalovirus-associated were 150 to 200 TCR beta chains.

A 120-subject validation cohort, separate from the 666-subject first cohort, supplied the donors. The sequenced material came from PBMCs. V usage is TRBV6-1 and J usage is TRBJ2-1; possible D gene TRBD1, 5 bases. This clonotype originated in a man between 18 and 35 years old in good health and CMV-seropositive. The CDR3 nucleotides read TGTGCCAGCAGTTCACGACAGTACAATGAGCAGTTCTTC. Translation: CASSSRQYNEQFF.